What follows is one T cell receptor beta chain and its context. The same CDR3 can be traced to other DNA sequences in this sample. As originally analysed: Nucleated cell number was recorded as an estimate derived from reference gene primer amplification. Sequencing was performed with immunoSEQ multiplex PCR; in TCRdb, only in-frame clones are kept and a portion is missing. V and J calls and clone size are copied from that table; D and trimming were computed from the DNA. The data hold around 300,000 clones, with roughly 84% observed a single time. Germline trimming cut 0 bases from V and 3 bases from J; bases unmatched to any gene: 4. This CDR3 comprises 15 residues. The germline V gene has CDR1 SGHRS and CDR2 YFSETQ. This record belongs to a study of blood T cell repertoires in COVID-19. Turning to the study itself: Sources were T cells, B-cell-depleted T cells, or PBMCs; the material itself was cDNA or gDNA.

This sequence originates from a man aged 50 to 59 with active or convalescent COVID-19. This chain connects TRBV5-1 to TRBJ2-7; 9 positions match TRBD1. Sequencing was carried out using peripheral blood. This CDR3 reads CASSLAGDRDYEQYF. In DNA form, the CDR3 reads TGCGCCAGCAGCTTGGCAGGGGACAGGGACTACGAGCAGTACTTC.